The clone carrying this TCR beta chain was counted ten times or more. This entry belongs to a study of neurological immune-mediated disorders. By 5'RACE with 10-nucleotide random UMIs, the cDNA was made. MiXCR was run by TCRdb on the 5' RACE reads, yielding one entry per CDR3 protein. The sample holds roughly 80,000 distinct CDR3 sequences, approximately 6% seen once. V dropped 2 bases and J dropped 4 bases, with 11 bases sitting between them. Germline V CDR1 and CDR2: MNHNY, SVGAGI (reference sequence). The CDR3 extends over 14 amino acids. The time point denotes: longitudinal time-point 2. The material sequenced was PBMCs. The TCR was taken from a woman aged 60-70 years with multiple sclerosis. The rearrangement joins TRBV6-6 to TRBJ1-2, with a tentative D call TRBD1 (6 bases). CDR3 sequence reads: CASSYPGDIYGYTF. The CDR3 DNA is TGTGCCAGCAGTTACCCAGGGGATATCTATGGCTACACCTTC.